The 5 T cell receptor beta chains listed next were all sequenced from one sample in a study of cytomegalovirus exposure and HLA in healthy donors. The study ran its PCR with 60 Vbeta and 13 Jbeta primers. Clones were read by immunoSEQ multiplex PCR, and TCRdb kept only the in-frame ones, dropping some. Of 95,000 to 150,000 clones in the sample, roughly a tenth were seen once. The sample comprised PBMCs. These TCRs come from a woman between 18 and 30 years old in good health and CMV-seropositive.

This clone occurred a few times. The rearrangement joins TRBV30 to TRBJ2-5, with TRBD2 identical over 11 bases. This CDR3 comprises 15 residues. J lost 1 base, V lost 7 bases, and 8 bases had no gene match. The germline gives CDR1 GTSNPN, CDR2 SVGIG (reference sequence). The CDR3 here is CAYNGLAGPQETQYF. Here the CDR3 DNA reads TGTGCCTACAACGGACTAGCGGGCCCCCAAGAGACCCAGTACTTC.

This clone was found a few times. This rearrangement joins TRBV19 to TRBJ1-2, with 7 bases aligning to TRBD1. Trimming cost V 8 bases and J 8 bases; bases outside gene matches: 14. The CDR3 is 14 amino acids. Germline values: CDR1 LNHDA, CDR2 SQIVND (reference sequence). The CDR3 sequence is CASSDLIVGGGYTF. The CDR3 nucleotides read TGTGCCAGTTCAGACCTAATTGTAGGGGGCGGCTACACCTTC.

About this clone itself: This same CDR3 is encoded by further DNA sequences in the sample. The chain employs TRBV27 and TRBJ1-5; maybe TRBD1 (6 bases). Trimming took 5 bases from V and 7 from J, leaving 12 bases between them. Germline assignment: CDR1 MNHEY and CDR2 SMNVEV (reference sequence). The CDR3 has 13 amino acids. The CDR3 region is CASSLQGNQPQHF. CDR3 nucleotides: TGTGCCAGCAGTCTCCAGGGGAACCAGCCCCAGCATTTT.

The chain couples TRBV7-3 to TRBJ1-5, with 10 bases fitting TRBD1. Trimming took 2 bases from V and 8 from J; bases not matched to a gene: 0. Germline CDR1 and CDR2: SGHTA and FQGTGA. The CDR3 sequence is 13 residues long. CDR3 nucleotides: TGTGCCAGCAGCTTAGGGACAGGGGAGCCCCAGCATTTT. Amino acid sequence: CASSLGTGEPQHF.

The genes are TRBV6-1 and TRBJ2-7; tentatively, D is TRBD1 (6 bases). CDR1 and CDR2 from the germline V gene are MNHNS and SASEGT. Trimming removed 3 bases at V and 2 bases at J, with 11 bases between. This CDR3 has 14 amino acids. DNA of the CDR3: TGTGCCAGCAGTGACTCAGGGGCCGCCTACGAGCAGTACTTC. This sequence encodes CASSDSGAAYEQYF.